This T cell receptor beta chain came from a study of cytomegalovirus exposure and HLA in healthy donors. This PCR relied on a set of 60 Vbeta primers and 13 Jbeta primers. Per the authors' pipeline: Unique TCR beta chains numbered roughly 83 million in a later analysis, with around 10 million shared. Assay used: immunoSEQ multiplex PCR; TCRdb lists only in-frame clones, some missing. V and J calls and clone size are as listed in that table; D and trimming were resolved from the DNA. The sample includes 150,000 to 200,000 clones, 70% to 90% of them seen just once. CDR3 size: 14 residues. CDR1 is MNHEY, CDR2 SVGAGI, per germline. The trim removed 6 bases at V and 6 bases at J, leaving 7 bases unmatched. A word on this clone: Antigen: not known.

The study's findings and limits: The authors confirmed in vitro that a few CMV-associated chains were specific for CMV antigens.

The material sequenced was PBMCs. The gene calls are TRBV6-5 and TRBJ2-7; 11 nucleotides agree with TRBD1. The receptor was derived from a woman between 45 and 65 years old in good health and CMV-seronegative. The CDR3 coding sequence is TGTGCCAGCAGACGACCGGGACAGGGGGGCGAGCAGTACTTC. It yields the protein CASRRPGQGGEQYF.